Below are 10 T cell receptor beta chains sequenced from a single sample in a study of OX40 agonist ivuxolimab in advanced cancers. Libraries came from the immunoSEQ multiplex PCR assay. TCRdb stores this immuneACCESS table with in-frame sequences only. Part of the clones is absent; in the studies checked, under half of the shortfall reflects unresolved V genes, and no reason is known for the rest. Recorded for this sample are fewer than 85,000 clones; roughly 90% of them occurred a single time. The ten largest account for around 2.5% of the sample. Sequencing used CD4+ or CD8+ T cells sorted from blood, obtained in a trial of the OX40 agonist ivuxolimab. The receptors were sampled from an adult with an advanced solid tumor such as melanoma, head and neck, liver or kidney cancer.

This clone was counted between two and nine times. The CDR3 nucleotides read TGTGCCTGGAGTGGCGGGGGCCTGTCTGGCAATCAGCCCCAGCATTTT. Protein sequence: CAWSGGGLSGNQPQHF. The V call is TRBV30, the J call TRBJ1-5; TRBD1 might be the D (6 bases). CDR1 is GTSNPN and CDR2 is SVGIG in the germline V gene (reference sequence). V was clipped by 1 base and J by 2 bases, with 15 bases between them. The CDR3 spans 16 residues.

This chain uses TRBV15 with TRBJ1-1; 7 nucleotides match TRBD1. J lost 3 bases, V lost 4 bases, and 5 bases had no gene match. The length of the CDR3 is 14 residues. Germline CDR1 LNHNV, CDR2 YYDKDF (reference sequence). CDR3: CATSTLQGDTEAFF. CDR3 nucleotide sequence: TGTGCCACCAGCACCTTGCAGGGGGACACTGAAGCTTTCTTT. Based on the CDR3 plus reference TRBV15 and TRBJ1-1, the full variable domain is DAMVIQNPRYQVTQFGKPVTLSCSQTLNHNVMYWYQQKSSQAPKLLFHYYDKDFNNEADTPDNFQSRRPNTSFCFLDIRSPGLGDTAMYLCATSTLQGDTEAFFGQGTRLTVV.

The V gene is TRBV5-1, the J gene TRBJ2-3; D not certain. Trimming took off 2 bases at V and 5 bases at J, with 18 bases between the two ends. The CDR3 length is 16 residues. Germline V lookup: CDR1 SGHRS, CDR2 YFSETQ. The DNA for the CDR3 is TGCGCCAGCAGCTTTGACCAACCGGAAGGAGTAGATACGCAGTATTTT. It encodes CASSFDQPEGVDTQYF. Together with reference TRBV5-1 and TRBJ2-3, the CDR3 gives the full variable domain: KAGVTQTPRYLIKTRGQQVTLSCSPISGHRSVSWYQQTPGQGLQFLFEYFSETQRNKGNFPGRFSGRQFSNSRSEMNVSTLELGDSALYLCASSFDQPEGVDTQYFGPGTRLTVL.

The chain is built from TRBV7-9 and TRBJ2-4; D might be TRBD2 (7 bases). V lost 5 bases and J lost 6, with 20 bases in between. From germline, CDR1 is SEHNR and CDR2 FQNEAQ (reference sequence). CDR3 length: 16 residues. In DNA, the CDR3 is TGTGCCAGCAGCCAGTGGGAGGGGGTCCCTAGAAACATTCAGTACTTC. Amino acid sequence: CASSQWEGVPRNIQYF.

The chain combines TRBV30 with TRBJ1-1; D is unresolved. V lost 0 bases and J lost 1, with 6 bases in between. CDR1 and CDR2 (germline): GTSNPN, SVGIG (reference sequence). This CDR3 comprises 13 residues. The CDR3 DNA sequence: TGTGCCTGGAGTGTTCACGGGAACACTGAAGCTTTCTTT. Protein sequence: CAWSVHGNTEAFF.

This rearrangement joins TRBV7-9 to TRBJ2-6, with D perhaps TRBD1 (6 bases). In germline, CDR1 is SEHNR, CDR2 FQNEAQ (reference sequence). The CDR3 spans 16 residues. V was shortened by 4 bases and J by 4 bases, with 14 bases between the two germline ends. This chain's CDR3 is CASSWTPGVGANVLTF. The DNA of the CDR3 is TGTGCCAGCAGCTGGACCCCAGGGGTCGGGGCCAACGTCCTGACTTTC.

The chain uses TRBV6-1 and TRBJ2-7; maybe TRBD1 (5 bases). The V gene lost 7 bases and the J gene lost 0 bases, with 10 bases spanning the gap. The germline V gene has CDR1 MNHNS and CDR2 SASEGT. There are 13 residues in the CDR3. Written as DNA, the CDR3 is TGTGCCAGCACAGGACACCCCTCCTACGAGCAGTACTTC. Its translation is CASTGHPSYEQYF.

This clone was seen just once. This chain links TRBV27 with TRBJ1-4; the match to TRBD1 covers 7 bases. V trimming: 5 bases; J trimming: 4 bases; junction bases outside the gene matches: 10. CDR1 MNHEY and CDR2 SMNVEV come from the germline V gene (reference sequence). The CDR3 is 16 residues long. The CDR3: CASSQIPGQYNEKLFF. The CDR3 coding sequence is TGTGCCAGCAGTCAAATACCGGGACAGTATAATGAAAAACTGTTTTTT.

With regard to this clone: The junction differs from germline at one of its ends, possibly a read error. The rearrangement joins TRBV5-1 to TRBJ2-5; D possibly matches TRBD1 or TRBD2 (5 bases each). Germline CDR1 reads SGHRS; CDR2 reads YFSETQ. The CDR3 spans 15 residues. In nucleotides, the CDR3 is TGTGCCAGCAGCTTGGGGACGAGGGTCTGGGAGACCCAGTACTTC. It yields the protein CASSLGTRVWETQYF.

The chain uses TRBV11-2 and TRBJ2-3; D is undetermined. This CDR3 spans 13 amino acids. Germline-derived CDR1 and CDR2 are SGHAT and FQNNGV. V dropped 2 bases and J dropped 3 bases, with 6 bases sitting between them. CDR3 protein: CASSLRLTDTQYF. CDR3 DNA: TGTGCCAGCAGCTTACGGCTTACAGATACGCAGTATTTT. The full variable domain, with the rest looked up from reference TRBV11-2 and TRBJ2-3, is EAGVAQSPRYKIIEKRQSVAFWCNPISGHATLYWYQQILGQGPKLLIQFQNNGVVDDSQLPKDRFSAERLKGVDSTLKIQPAKLEDSAVYLCASSLRLTDTQYFGPGTRLTVL.